The source of this T cell receptor beta chain is a study of tumor-infiltrating lymphocytes in primary liver carcinoma (dated by TCRdb to about 2017). For the study in its entirety: Between late 2015 and March 2016, a handful of patients in China with histopathologically diagnosed primary liver carcinoma had surgical resection. The five patients, three men and two women aged 30 to 69 years, had hepatocellular carcinoma (four) or combined HCC and intrahepatic cholangiocarcinoma (one). TCRbeta repertoire sequencing covered about 35 specimens from 5 patients: 25 or so tumor regions, 5 adjacent noncancerous liver tissues and 5 peripheral blood samples. The tumors of the five patients were staged as T1-T3 N0M0, with maximum diameters ranging from about 4 to 10 cm. Roughly 3.5 to 7.5 million productive TCRbeta reads were obtained per sample, and no significant difference in read depth was found between tissue types. Technical replicate repertoires showed high reproducibility, with mean shared-clone rates around 0.91 and correlation coefficients above 0.95. TCRbeta repertoire sequencing, expression microarrays and whole-exome sequencing were combined in the study across five regions of each liver tumor, with adjacent normal tissue and blood also included.

On this clonotype: The antigen it recognizes is unknown. Compared with germline, one end of the junction differs, possibly owing to a read error.

TCRbeta-specific cDNA was reverse-transcribed from approximately 460 ng total RNA using a constant-region primer and ProtoScript II reverse transcriptase. TCRbeta libraries were built with three nested multiplex PCR rounds, a slightly modified ARM-PCR procedure. A final 25-cycle PCR with Deep VentR polymerase added sample barcodes and Illumina adapters. Before sequencing, amplicons of 200-500 bp were gel-purified using a QIAquick gel extraction kit. An Illumina HiSeq 2500 was used to sequence the TCRbeta amplicons with 250-bp paired-end reads. The authors' analysis ran thus. To recover full CDR3 sequences, reads were quality-trimmed using Trimmomatic v0.33 and paired reads were then merged using FLASH v1.2.11. V, D and J germline segments were assigned to the rearranged TCRbeta sequences using MiGEC v1.2.1b. Clonotype statistics and Shannon-Wiener diversity indices were computed with VDJtools v1.0.0. Except for diversity analysis, only the 250 most abundant clonotypes of each sample were used in subsequent analyses to reduce sampling bias. Clones were called with MiXCR by TCRdb after fastp trimmed the public reads at Q25, and only in-frame beta chains were retained. Every distinct CDR3 protein forms one entry, paired with its most common genes and DNA. These V and J calls originate from TCRdb's pipeline instead of the authors' own analysis. The sample table shows about 320,000 distinct CDR3 sequences, and 65% are seen once. Clones ranked in the top ten supply roughly 8.6% of the sample.

Overall results and qualifications from the work: Because the samples were bulk and unsorted, CD4+ and CD8+ T cell repertoires could not be compared. Only 4 or 5 patients were included in the study, and the authors note that the findings should be validated in a larger study. Repertoire overlap was higher between tumor regions (mean around 36%) than tumor-adjacent (approximately 17%) or tumor-blood (14%) pairs, consistent with antigen-driven expansion. A significantly larger repertoire fraction was made up by the top 250 clones in tumors than in blood (p = 0.039). Because only the TCR beta chain was sequenced and unpaired alpha chains were not captured, true repertoire diversity is likely underestimated.

Blood RNA was extracted from unsorted whole blood with TRIzol reagent; germline DNA came from the DNeasy Blood & Tissue kit. Chronic HBV infection was present in the patients, and the patients were treatment-naive at sampling. Before surgery, about 4 milliliters of peripheral blood were collected into K2EDTA tubes. Sequencing was carried out using peripheral blood. The TCR comes from a middle-aged man with primary liver carcinoma and hepatitis B virus infection.

The sequenced DNA is TGCGCCATCAGCCGAGTCGACCTGACTTACACCGGGGAGCTGTTTTTT. It translates as CAISRVDLTYTGELFF. The receptor chain draws on TRBV4-1 and TRBJ2-2; the D gene remains uncertain. The CDR3 numbers 16 residues from cysteine through phenylalanine. The read is trimmed to its CDR3 DNA, 48 bases read in frame from base 1. As encoded in the germline V gene, CDR1 is MGHRA while CDR2 is YSYEKL.